The clone carrying this TCR beta chain has ten or more counts. Its antigen remains unknown. This entry is derived from a study of early T cells in non-severe SARS-CoV-2 infection. The wider study: Sequenced bulk RNA came from whole blood that was unsorted, and chains were unpaired.

cDNA molecules, individually, were tagged with unique molecular identifiers. TCRdb re-called the 5' RACE reads with MiXCR, one entry per CDR3 protein. The table records about 37,000 distinct CDR3 sequences, roughly 5.7% of them present only once. Findings and limits, study-wide: Matching against VDJdb likely underestimated virus-specific expansions, favoring anti-spike CD8.

The source is an adult who was a healthcare worker with PCR-confirmed SARS-CoV-2 infection or an uninfected control (not recorded which). The material sequenced was whole blood, taken at baseline.

In DNA form, the CDR3 reads TGCAGTGCTAGAGATCCGTTCACAGGGGGCATGAGCACAGATACGCAGTATTTT. The encoded protein is CSARDPFTGGMSTDTQYF. V is TRBV20-1 and J is TRBJ2-3, with TRBD1 matching over 9 bases. V trimming: 0 bases; J trimming: 0 bases; junction bases outside the gene matches: 10. Germline values: CDR1 DFQATT, CDR2 SNEGSKA (reference sequence). This CDR3 region has 18 residues.